These 5 T cell receptor beta chains share one sample of origin, sequenced in a study of OX40 agonist ivuxolimab in advanced cancers. The assay was immunoSEQ multiplex PCR, and TCRdb's table has in-frame clones only and misses some. Among some 80,000 clones listed, 84% were seen once. The material was CD4+ or CD8+ T cells sorted from blood, obtained in a trial of the OX40 agonist ivuxolimab. The receptor source for this set is an adult with an advanced solid tumor such as melanoma, head and neck, liver or kidney cancer.

This chain joins TRBV5-4 and TRBJ2-3; unclear D gene. Trimming cost V 7 bases and J 2 bases, with 11 bases left between them. Looked up from germline, CDR1 is SGHNT and CDR2 is YYREEE (reference sequence). The CDR3 sequence is 13 residues long. The CDR3: CASAVAATDTQYF. The CDR3 DNA reads TGTGCCAGCGCGGTGGCAGCCACAGATACGCAGTATTTT.

This chain joins TRBV30 and TRBJ2-5; a weak D match, TRBD1 (5 bases). V was trimmed by 4 bases and J by 0 bases, leaving 15 bases between them. Germline assignment: CDR1 GTSNPN and CDR2 SVGIG (reference sequence). The CDR3 spans 15 residues. The CDR3 loop is CAWKYQGHYQETQYF. In DNA, the CDR3 is TGTGCCTGGAAATATCAGGGTCATTACCAAGAGACCCAGTACTTC.

This chain connects TRBV19 to TRBJ2-7; maybe TRBD2 (6 bases). V lost 5 bases and J 6 bases, leaving 11 bases between the germline ends. This CDR3 region has 12 residues. The germline V gene encodes CDR1 LNHDA and CDR2 SQIVND (reference sequence). The CDR3 DNA follows: TGTGCCAGTAGTTGGGGAGGATCCGAGCAGTACTTC. Encoded protein: CASSWGGSEQYF.

On this clone: The DNA is omitted, as the CDR3 cannot be located on it reliably, and the CDR3 follows TCRdb's listing. The chain links TRBV6-5 to TRBJ1-2. The CDR3 region is 13 residues in length, termini included. The germline V gene has CDR1 MNHEY and CDR2 SVGAGI. CDR3 in amino acids: CASSKGGVALGTF.

This clone showed up just once. The chain recombines TRBV12-5 with TRBJ2-3; weak D call: TRBD1 (6 bases). The CDR3 runs 14 residues. The V gene's germline CDR1 is LGHNT and CDR2 FRNRAP. Trimming shortened V by 5 bases and J by 1 base, and 10 bases separated the two germline ends. Here the CDR3 reads CASGTYRGTDTQYF. CDR3 in DNA: TGTGCTAGTGGTACCTACAGGGGCACAGATACGCAGTATTTT.